The 8 T cell receptor beta chains below all came from one sample that was sequenced in a study of T-cell reconstitution after alpha-beta-depleted transplantation in children. Molecular barcoding with unique molecular identifiers was used for the TCRbeta library. TCRdb reprocessed the PCR reads via MiXCR and lists one record per CDR3 protein. Of 700,000 to 950,000 distinct CDR3 sequences in the sample, about 16% were seen once. The sample was PBMCs, mostly from graft donor cells, taken 360 days after TCRalphabeta/CD19-depleted stem cell transplant. The receptors here all came from a male patient between 5 and 17 years old who had a stem cell transplant for acute lymphoblastic leukemia, so the T cells may come from the graft donor.

The chain joins TRBV14 to TRBJ1-1; D ambiguous. The CDR3 consists of 19 residues. Germline V gene sequence: CDR1 SGHDN, CDR2 FVKESK. Trimming took off 0 bases at V and 8 bases at J, with 28 bases between the two ends. CDR3 sequence: CASSQEVTKLLTDESEAFF. In nucleotides, the CDR3 is TGTGCCAGCAGCCAAGAGGTTACGAAGCTACTCACTGATGAATCCGAAGCTTTCTTT.

This clonotype has at least ten counts. A junction boundary mismatches the germline segment, possibly from a read error. This sequence joins TRBV7-9 and TRBJ2-1, with 12 positions matching TRBD2. CDR3 length equals 16 residues. Germline-derived CDR1 and CDR2 are SEHNR and FQNEAQ (reference sequence). Written as DNA, the CDR3 is TGCGCCAGCAGTACCGGACTAGCGGGATCCTACAATGAGCAGTTCTTC. Translation: CASSTGLAGSYNEQFF. The variable domain in full, completed from reference TRBV7-9 and TRBJ2-1, reads DTGVSQNPRHKITKRGQNVTFRCDPISEHNRLYWYRQTLGQGPEFLTYFQNEAQLEKSRLLSDRFSAERPKGSFSTLEIQRTEQGDSAMYLCASSTGLAGSYNEQFFGPGTRLTVL.

V and J are TRBV5-2 and TRBJ2-7; the table's D gene call, TRBD1, was not cross checked with the DNA. TRBV5-2 is a pseudogene locus. The CDR3 spans 16 residues. CDR3 nucleotide sequence: TGTGCCATGGGCTCCAGGCAGGGGCAGTTCTCCTACGAGCAGTACTTC. Amino acids: CAMGSRQGQFSYEQYF.

This clonotype has only a few counts. V and J are TRBV29-1 and TRBJ2-1, with 8 bases that match TRBD1. Looked up from germline, CDR1 is SQVTM and CDR2 is ANQGSEA. The V segment lost 5 bases and the J segment 2 bases; nucleotides outside the gene matches: 5. CDR3 size: 14 residues. Written as DNA, the CDR3 is TGCAGCGTTCCAAGACAGGGGACCTACAATGAGCAGTTCTTC. This gives the protein CSVPRQGTYNEQFF.

The chain carries TRBV11-2 and TRBJ2-1, with 14 bases fitting TRBD2. In germline, CDR1 is SGHAT, CDR2 FQNNGV. This CDR3 is built from 15 residues. After removal of 5 bases from V and 7 bases from J, the junction contained 4 bases not matched to a gene. CDR3: CASSTGTSGRNEQFF. The CDR3 DNA reads as TGTGCCAGCAGCACCGGGACTAGCGGGAGAAATGAGCAGTTCTTC.

This clonotype has just a few counts. This chain joins TRBV12-3 or TRBV12-4 and TRBJ1-2, with D possibly matching TRBD1 (5 bases). The CDR3 sequence is 16 residues long. The V gene lost 5 bases and the J gene lost 3 bases, with 19 bases spanning the gap. CDR3 region: CASSRRPGPVDYGYTF. CDR3 coding DNA: TGTGCCAGCAGTCGCCGACCGGGGCCGGTCGACTATGGCTACACCTTC.

This clonotype was seen a handful of times. V and J are TRBV25-1 and TRBJ2-1; no firm D call. The germline V gene has CDR1 MGHDK and CDR2 SYGVNS. The CDR3 is 15 amino acids. The V end lost 1 base, the J end lost 1 base, and 8 bases lay between the germline ends. This CDR3 reads CASSELGKSYNEQFF. DNA for the CDR3: TGTGCCAGCAGTGAATTGGGGAAGTCCTACAATGAGCAGTTCTTC.

This clonotype was recorded at least ten times. The chain uses TRBV5-1 and TRBJ1-1, with D maybe TRBD1 (5 bases). V lost 0 bases, J lost 4 bases, and 13 bases lay in between. The CDR3 consists of 15 residues. Germline V gene sequence: CDR1 SGHRS, CDR2 YFSETQ. The CDR3 loop reads CASSLGGDGFTEAFF. The CDR3 bases are TGCGCCAGCAGCTTGGGAGGGGACGGCTTCACTGAAGCTTTCTTT.